Detailed here is one TCR beta chain. Each CDR3 protein gets one entry after TCRdb re-called the RT-PCR reads with MiXCR. The sample holds about 700,000 distinct CDR3 sequences, 12% to 15% seen once. The CDR3 runs to 15 residues. Trimming took 0 bases from V and 2 from J; bases not matched to a gene: 4. CDR1 is LGHDT, CDR2 YNNKEL, per germline (reference sequence). This chain uses TRBV3-1 with TRBJ2-7; 7 positions match TRBD2. The sample comprised memory CD4+ T cells from blood. The clonotype comes from a female donor in good health, serving as a healthy control. The CDR3 DNA sequence: TGTGCCAGCAGCCAAGAACTAGCGTCAACCTACGAGCAGTACTTC. As protein: CASSQELASTYEQYF.